This T cell receptor beta chain was sequenced for a study of blood T cell repertoires in COVID-19. In the study overall: Acute and convalescent COVID-19 samples came from the United States, Italy and Spain. Sources were T cells, B-cell-depleted T cells, or PBMCs; the material itself was cDNA or gDNA.

Germline loops: CDR1 SGDLS, CDR2 YYNGEE. Inclusive of both ends, the CDR3 amounts to 8 amino acids. Concerning this clone: Likely a read error: the CDR3 ends without its conserved phenylalanine or tryptophan. Because the CDR3's place on the DNA is in doubt, the DNA is left out and the CDR3 is given as listed by TCRdb.

Assay: immunoSEQ multiplex PCR; the TCRdb copy retains only in-frame clones and omits some. This table holds 95,000 to 150,000 clones, around 81% found once. The clonotype comes from a man aged 65 to 79 with acute or convalescent COVID-19. Specimen: peripheral blood. The rearrangement joins TRBV9 to TRBJ1-5. The CDR3 sequence is CASSVARG.